The source of this T cell receptor (beta chain) is a study of blood T cell repertoires in COVID-19. Across the whole study: T cells, B-cell-depleted T cells, or PBMCs supplied cDNA or gDNA.

Clones were read by immunoSEQ multiplex PCR, and TCRdb kept only the in-frame ones, dropping some. This table holds fewer than 150,000 clones, 85% found once. V was cut by 3 bases and J by 6 bases, with 14 bases left in between. The germline CDR1 and CDR2 sequences are LNHDA and SQIVND (reference sequence). The CDR3 sequence is 14 residues long. The sequence was obtained from a human donor in a cohort sampled during active COVID-19. What was sequenced was peripheral blood. This chain joins TRBV19 and TRBJ1-1; the D gene is possibly TRBD1 (5 bases). This CDR3 is CASSMIRDLPEAFF. CDR3 coding DNA: TGTGCCAGTAGTATGATCAGGGACTTGCCTGAAGCTTTCTTT. The variable domain in full, completed from reference TRBV19 and TRBJ1-1, reads DGGITQSPKYLFRKEGQNVTLSCEQNLNHDAMYWYRQDPGQGLRLIYYSQIVNDFQKGDIAEGYSVSREKKESFPLTVTSAQKNPTAFYLCASSMIRDLPEAFFGQGTRLTVV.